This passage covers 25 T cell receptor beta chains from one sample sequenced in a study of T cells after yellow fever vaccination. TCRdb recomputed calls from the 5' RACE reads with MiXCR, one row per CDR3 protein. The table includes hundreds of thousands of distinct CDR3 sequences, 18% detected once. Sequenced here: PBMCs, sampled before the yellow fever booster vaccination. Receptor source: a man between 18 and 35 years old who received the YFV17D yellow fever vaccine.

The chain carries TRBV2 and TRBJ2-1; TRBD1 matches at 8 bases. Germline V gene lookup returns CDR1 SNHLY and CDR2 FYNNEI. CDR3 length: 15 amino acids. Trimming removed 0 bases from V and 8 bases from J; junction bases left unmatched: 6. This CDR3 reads CASSEARGPFDEQFF. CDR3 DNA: TGTGCCAGCAGTGAAGCCAGGGGGCCCTTCGATGAGCAGTTCTTC.

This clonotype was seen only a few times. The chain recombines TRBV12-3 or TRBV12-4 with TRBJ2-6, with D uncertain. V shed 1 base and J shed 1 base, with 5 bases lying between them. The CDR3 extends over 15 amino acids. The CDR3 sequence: CASSLEPSGANVLTF. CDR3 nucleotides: TGTGCCAGCAGTTTAGAGCCTTCTGGGGCCAACGTCCTGACTTTC.

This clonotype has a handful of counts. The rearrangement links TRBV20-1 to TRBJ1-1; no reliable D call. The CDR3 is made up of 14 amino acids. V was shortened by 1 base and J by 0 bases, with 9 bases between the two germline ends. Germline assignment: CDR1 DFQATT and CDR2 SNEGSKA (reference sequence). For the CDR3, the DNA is TGCAGTGCTAGAGCCCCAGAACTGAACACTGAAGCTTTCTTT. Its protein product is CSARAPELNTEAFF.

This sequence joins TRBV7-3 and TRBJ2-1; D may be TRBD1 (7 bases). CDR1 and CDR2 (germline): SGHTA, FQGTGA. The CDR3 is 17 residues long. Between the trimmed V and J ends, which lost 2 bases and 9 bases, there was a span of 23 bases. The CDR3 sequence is CASSLSGGPQGWVEQFF. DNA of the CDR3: TGTGCCAGCAGCTTATCCGGGGGCCCACAGGGGTGGGTTGAGCAGTTCTTC.

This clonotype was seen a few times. The CDR3 DNA follows: TGCAGCGTTGAAGACTTCCTAGCGGGGGAGTACAATGAGCAGTTCTTC. Amino acid sequence: CSVEDFLAGEYNEQFF. The chain employs TRBV29-1 and TRBJ2-1; 10 bases fit TRBD2. Germline V CDR1 and CDR2: SQVTM, ANQGSEA. Trimming took 0 bases from V and 4 from J; bases not matched to a gene: 6. The CDR3 has 16 residues.

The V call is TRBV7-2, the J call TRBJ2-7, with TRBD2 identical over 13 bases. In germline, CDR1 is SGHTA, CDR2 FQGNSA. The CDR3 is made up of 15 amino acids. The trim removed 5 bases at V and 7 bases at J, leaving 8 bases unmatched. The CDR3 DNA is TGTGCCAGCAGCCGACAACTAGCGGGGGGGCAGGAGCAGTACTTC. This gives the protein CASSRQLAGGQEQYF.

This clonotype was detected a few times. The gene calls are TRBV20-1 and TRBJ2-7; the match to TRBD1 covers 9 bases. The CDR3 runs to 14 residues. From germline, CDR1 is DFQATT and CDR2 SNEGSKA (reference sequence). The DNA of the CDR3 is TGCAGCGCCACAGGGGGCGAGTATTACTACGAGCAGTACTTC. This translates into CSATGGEYYYEQYF.

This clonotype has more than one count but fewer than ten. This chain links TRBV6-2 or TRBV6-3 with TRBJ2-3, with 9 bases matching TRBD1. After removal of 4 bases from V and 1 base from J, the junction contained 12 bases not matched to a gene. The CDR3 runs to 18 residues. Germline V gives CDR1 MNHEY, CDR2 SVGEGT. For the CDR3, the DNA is TGTGCCAGCAGTTTCAATCCGGCGACAGGGGGTGGCACAGATACGCAGTATTTT. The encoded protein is CASSFNPATGGGTDTQYF.

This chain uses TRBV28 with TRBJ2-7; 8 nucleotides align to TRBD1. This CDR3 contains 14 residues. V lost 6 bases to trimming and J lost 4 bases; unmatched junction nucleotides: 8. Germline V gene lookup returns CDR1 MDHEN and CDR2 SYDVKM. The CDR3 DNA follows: TGTGCCAGCAGCACGCGAACAGGGGGTTACGAGCAGTACGTC. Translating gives CASSTRTGGYEQYV.

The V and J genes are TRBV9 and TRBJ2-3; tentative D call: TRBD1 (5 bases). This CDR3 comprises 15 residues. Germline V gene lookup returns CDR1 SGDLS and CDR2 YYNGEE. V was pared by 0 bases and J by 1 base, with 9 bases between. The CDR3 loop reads CASSVEVGRTDTQYF. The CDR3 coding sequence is TGTGCCAGCAGCGTAGAGGTGGGGCGCACAGATACGCAGTATTTT.

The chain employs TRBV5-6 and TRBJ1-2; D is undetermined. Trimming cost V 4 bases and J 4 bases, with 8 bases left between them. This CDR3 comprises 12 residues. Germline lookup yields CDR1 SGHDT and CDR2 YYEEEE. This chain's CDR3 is CASSRKGYGYTF. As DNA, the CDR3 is TGTGCCAGCAGCCGAAAGGGCTATGGCTACACCTTC.

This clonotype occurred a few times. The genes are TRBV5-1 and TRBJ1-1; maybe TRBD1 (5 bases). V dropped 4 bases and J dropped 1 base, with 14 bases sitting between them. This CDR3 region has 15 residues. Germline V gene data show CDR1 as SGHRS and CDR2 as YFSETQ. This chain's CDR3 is CASSLRDGRNTEAFF. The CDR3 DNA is TGCGCCAGCAGCCTCCGGGACGGCCGGAACACTGAAGCTTTCTTT.

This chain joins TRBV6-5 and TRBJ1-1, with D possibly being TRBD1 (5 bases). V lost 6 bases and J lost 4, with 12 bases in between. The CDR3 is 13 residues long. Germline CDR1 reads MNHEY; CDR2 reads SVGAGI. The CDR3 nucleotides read TGTGCCAGCAGGGGACTGTCGGGCACTGAAGCTTTCTTT. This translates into CASRGLSGTEAFF.

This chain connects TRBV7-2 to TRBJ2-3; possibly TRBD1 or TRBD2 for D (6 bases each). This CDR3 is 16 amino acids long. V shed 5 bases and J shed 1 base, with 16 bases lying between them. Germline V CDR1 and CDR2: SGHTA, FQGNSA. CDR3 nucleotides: TGTGCCAGCAGCCCCGAGGGGGGCGGGGGCACAGATACGCAGTATTTT. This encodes CASSPEGGGGTDTQYF.

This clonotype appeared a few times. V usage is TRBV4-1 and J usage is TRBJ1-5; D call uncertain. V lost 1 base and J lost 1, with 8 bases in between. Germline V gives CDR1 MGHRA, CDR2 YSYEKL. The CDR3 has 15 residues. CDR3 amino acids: CASSQGQTSNQPQHF. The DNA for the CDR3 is TGCGCCAGCAGCCAAGGTCAGACAAGCAATCAGCCCCAGCATTTT.

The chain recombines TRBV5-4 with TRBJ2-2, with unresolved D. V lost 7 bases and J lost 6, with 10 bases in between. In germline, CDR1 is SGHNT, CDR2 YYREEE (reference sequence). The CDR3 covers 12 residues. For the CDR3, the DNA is TGTGCCAGCCGGTCGAGCCCCGGGGAGCTGTTTTTT. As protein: CASRSSPGELFF.

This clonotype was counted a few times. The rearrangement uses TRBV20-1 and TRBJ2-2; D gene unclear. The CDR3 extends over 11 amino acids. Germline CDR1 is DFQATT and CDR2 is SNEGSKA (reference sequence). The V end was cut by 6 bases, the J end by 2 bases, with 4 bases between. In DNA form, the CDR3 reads TGCAGTGCCGAAAACACCGGGGAGCTGTTTTTT. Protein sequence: CSAENTGELFF.

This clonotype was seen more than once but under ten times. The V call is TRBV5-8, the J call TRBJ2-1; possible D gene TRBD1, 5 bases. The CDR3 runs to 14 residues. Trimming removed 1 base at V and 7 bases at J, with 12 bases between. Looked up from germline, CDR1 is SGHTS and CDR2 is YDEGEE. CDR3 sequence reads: CASSLNSRDNEQFF. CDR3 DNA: TGTGCCAGCAGCTTGAATTCCAGGGATAATGAGCAGTTCTTC.

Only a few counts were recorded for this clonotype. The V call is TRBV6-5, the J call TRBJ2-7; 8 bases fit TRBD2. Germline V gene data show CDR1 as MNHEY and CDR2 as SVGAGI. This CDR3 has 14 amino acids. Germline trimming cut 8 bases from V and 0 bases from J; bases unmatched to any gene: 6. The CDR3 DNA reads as TGTGCCAGCCGCGCGGGGGGTAGCTCCTACGAGCAGTACTTC. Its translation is CASRAGGSSYEQYF.

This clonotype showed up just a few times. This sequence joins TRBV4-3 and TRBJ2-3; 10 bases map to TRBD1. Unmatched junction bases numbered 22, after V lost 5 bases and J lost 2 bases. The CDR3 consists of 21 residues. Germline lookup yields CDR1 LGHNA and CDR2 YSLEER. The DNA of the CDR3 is TGCGCCAGCAGCTCCATCTATCCCTTATTAACCGGGACAGGGGCCACAGATACGCAGTATTTT. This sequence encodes CASSSIYPLLTGTGATDTQYF.

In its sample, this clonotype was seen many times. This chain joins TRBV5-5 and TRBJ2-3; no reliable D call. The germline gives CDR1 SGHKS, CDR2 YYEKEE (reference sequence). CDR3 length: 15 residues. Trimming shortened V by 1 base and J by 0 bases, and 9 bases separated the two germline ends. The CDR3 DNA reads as TGTGCCAGCAGCTTGTACCCTACTAGCACAGATACGCAGTATTTT. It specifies CASSLYPTSTDTQYF.

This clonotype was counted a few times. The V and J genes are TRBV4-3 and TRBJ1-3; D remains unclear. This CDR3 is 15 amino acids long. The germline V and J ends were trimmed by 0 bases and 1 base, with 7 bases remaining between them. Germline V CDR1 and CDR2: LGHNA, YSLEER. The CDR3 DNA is TGCGCCAGCAGCCAAGATCTGAAGTCTGGAAACACCATATATTTT. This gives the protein CASSQDLKSGNTIYF.

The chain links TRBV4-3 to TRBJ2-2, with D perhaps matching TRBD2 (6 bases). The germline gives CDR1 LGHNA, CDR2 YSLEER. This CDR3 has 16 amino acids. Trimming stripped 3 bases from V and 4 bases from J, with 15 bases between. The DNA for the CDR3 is TGCGCCAGCAGCCAGTTACAGCTGGGGGGCACCGGGGAGCTGTTTTTT. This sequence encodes CASSQLQLGGTGELFF.

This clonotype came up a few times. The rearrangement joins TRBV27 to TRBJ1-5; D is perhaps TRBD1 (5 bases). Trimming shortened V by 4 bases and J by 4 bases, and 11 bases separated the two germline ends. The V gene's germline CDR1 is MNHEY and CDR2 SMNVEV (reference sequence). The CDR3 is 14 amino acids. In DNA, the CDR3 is TGTGCCAGCAGTTACAGGTTAGGGAATCAGCCCCAGCATTTT. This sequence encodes CASSYRLGNQPQHF.

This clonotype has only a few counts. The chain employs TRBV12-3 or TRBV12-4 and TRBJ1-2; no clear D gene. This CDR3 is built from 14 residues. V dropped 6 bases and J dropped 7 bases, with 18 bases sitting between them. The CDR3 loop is CASRSDLRGTGYTF. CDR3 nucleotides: TGTGCCAGCAGATCAGACCTACGAGGCACTGGCTACACCTTC.